This TCR beta chain was documented in a study of blood T cell repertoires in COVID-19. Trimming removed 0 bases from V and 3 bases from J, with 15 bases in between. Per the germline V gene, CDR1 is SEHNR and CDR2 is FQNEAQ (reference sequence). This CDR3 spans 16 amino acids. Sequencing used immunoSEQ multiplex PCR; TCRdb keeps in-frame clones, though not all of them. Of fewer than 100,000 clones listed, 75% to 95% are singletons. The chain employs TRBV7-9 and TRBJ2-7, with D tentatively TRBD1 (5 bases). The specimen was peripheral blood. The clonotype originates from a woman aged 80 or over with acute or convalescent COVID-19. CDR3 loop: CASSLAFPPQGYEQYF. In DNA, the CDR3 is TGTGCCAGCAGCTTAGCGTTTCCCCCCCAGGGCTACGAGCAGTACTTC.